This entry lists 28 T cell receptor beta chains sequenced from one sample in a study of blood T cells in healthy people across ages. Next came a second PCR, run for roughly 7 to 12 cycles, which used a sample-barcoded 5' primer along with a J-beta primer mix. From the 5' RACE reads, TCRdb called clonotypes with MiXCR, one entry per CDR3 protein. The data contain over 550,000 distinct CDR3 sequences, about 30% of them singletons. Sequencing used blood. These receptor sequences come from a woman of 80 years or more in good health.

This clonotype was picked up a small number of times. CDR3 in DNA: TGTGCCAGCGCAAAGGACAGGGGGGGCACAGATACGCAGTATTTT. Translation gives CASAKDRGGTDTQYF. This chain connects TRBV2 to TRBJ2-3; 10 bases line up with TRBD1. Trimming removed 8 bases from V and 1 base from J; junction bases left unmatched: 6. The CDR3 runs to 15 residues. The germline gives CDR1 SNHLY, CDR2 FYNNEI.

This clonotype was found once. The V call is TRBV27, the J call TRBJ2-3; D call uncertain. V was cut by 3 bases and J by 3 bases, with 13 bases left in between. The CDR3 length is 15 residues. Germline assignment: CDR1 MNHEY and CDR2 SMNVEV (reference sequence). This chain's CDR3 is CASSFPSMGTDTQYF. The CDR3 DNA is TGTGCCAGCAGTTTCCCCTCGATGGGGACAGATACGCAGTATTTT.

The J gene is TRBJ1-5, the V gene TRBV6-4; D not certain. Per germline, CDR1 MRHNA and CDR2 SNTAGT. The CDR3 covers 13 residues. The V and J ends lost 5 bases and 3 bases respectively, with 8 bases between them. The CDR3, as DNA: TGTGCCAGCAGTCAGGAGGACAATCAGCCCCAGCATTTT. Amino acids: CASSQEDNQPQHF.

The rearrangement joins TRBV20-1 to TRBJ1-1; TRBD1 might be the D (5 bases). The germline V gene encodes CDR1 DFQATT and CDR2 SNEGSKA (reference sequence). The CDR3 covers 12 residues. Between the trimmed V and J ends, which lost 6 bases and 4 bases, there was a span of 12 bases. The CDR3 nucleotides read TGCAGTGCCGGGGGGTGGGCCACTGAAGCTTTCTTT. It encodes CSAGGWATEAFF.

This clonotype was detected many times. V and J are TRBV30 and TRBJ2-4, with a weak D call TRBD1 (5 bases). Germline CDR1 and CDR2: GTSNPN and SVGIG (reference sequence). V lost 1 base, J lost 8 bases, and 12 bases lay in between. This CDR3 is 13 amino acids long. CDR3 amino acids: CAWSGGRMDIQYF. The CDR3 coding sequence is TGTGCCTGGAGTGGGGGCCGGATGGACATTCAGTACTTC.

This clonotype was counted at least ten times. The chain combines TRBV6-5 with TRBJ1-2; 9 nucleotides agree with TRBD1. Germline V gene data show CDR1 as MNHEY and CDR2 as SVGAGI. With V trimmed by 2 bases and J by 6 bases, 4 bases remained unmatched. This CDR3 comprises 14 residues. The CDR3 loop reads CASSYDRGYDGYTF. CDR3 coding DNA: TGTGCCAGCAGTTACGACAGGGGGTACGATGGCTACACCTTC.

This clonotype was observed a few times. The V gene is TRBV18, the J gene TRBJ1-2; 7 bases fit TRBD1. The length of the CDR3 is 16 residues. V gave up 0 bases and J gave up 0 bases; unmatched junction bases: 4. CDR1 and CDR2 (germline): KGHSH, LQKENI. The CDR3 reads CASSPPPRGPNYGYTF. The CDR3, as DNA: TGTGCCAGCTCACCACCGCCAAGGGGGCCTAACTATGGCTACACCTTC.

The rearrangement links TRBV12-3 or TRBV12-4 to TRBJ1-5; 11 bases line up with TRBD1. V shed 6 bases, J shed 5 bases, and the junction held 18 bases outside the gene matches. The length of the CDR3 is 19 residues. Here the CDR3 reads CASRPSGTGGRLLDQPQHF. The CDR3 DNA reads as TGTGCCAGCAGGCCCTCCGGGACAGGGGGTCGCCTACTAGATCAGCCCCAGCATTTT.

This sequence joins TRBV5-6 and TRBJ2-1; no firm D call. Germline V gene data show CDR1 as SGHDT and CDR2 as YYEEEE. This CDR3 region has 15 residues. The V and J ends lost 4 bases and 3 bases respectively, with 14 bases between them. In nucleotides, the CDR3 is TGTGCCAGCAGCCCATACATGGATTTCTACAATGAGCAGTTCTTC. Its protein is CASSPYMDFYNEQFF.

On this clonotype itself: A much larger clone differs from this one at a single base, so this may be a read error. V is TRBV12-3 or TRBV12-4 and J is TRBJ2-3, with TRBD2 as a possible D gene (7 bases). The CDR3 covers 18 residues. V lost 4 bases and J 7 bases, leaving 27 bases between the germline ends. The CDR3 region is CASSSTRGRGTSGNTQYF. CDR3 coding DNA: TGTGCCAGCAGTTCTACTCGGGGGCGGGGGACCTCTGGAAATACGCAGTATTTT.

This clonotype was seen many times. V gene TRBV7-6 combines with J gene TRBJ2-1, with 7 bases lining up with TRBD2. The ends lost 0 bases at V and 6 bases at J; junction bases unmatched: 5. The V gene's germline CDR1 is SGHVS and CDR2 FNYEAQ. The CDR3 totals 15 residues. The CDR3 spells CASSLARLAPNEQFF. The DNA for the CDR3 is TGTGCCAGCAGCTTAGCACGACTAGCTCCCAATGAGCAGTTCTTC.

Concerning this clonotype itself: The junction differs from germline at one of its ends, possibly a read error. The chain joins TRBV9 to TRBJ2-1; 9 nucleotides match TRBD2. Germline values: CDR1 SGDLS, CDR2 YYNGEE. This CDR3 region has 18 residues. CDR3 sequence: CTSSDPVSGGRGGPEQFF. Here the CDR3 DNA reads TGTACCAGCAGCGATCCGGTCTCAGGAGGGCGGGGGGGGCCTGAGCAGTTCTTC.

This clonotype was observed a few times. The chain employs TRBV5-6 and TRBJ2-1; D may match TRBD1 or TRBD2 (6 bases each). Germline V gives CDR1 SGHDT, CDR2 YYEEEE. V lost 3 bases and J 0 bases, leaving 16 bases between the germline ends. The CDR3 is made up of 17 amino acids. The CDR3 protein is CASSSTPGASSYNEQFF. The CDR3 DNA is TGTGCCAGCAGCTCAACCCCGGGGGCTAGCTCCTACAATGAGCAGTTCTTC.

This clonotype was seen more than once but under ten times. The chain's CDR3 is CASSPGLLMNTEAFF. CDR3 DNA: TGTGCCAGCAGTCCGGGACTCTTGATGAACACTGAAGCTTTCTTT. The gene calls are TRBV25-1 and TRBJ1-1, with D possibly being TRBD1 (5 bases). This CDR3 contains 15 residues. Germline V lookup: CDR1 MGHDK, CDR2 SYGVNS. Trimming left V 5 bases short and J 0 bases short, with 13 bases between.

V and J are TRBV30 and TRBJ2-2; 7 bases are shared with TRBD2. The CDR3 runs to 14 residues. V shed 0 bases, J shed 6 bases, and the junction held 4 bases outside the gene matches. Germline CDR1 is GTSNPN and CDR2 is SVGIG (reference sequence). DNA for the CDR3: TGTGCCTGGAGTGTACTAGGGAGGGCCGGGGAGCTGTTTTTT. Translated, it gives CAWSVLGRAGELFF. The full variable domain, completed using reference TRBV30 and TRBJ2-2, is SQTIHQWPATLVQPVGSPLSLECTVEGTSNPNLYWYRQAAGRGLQLLFYSVGIGQISSEVPQNLSASRPQDRQFILSSKKLLLSDSGFYLCAWSVLGRAGELFFGEGSRLTVL.

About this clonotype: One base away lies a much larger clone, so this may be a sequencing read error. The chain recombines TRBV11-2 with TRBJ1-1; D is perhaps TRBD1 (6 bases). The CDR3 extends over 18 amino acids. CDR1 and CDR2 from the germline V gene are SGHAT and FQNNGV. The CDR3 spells CVSSLNLGQGRGNTEAFF. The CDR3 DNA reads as TGTGTCAGCAGCTTGAATCTCGGGCAGGGGCGAGGGAACACTGAAGCTTTCTTT.

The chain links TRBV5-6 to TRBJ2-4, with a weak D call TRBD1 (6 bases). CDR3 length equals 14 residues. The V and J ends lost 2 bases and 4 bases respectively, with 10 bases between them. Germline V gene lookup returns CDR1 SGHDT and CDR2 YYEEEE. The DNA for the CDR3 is TGTGCCAGCAGCTTATCCGGGACAAAAAACATTCAGTACTTC. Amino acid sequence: CASSLSGTKNIQYF.

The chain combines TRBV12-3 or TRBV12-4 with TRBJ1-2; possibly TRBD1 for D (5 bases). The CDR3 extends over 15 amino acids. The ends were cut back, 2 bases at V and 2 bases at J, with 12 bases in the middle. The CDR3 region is CASSLRGPFNYGYTF. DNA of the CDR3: TGTGCCAGCAGTTTAAGGGGTCCTTTCAACTATGGCTACACCTTC.

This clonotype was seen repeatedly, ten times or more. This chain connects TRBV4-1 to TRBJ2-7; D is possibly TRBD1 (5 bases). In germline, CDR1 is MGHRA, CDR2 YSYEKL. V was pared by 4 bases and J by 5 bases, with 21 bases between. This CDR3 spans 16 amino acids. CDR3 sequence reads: CASSRTQGVAGNEQYF. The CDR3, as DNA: TGCGCCAGCAGCCGAACCCAGGGCGTTGCAGGAAACGAGCAGTACTTC.

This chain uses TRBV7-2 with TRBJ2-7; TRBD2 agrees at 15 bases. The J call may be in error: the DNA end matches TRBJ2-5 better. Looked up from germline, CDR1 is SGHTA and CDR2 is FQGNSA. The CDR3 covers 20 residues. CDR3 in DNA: TGTGCCAGCGACCCACCGTCTGAGGGACTAGCGGGGGGATCGCGGGAGACCCAGTACTTC. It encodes CASDPPSEGLAGGSRETQYF.

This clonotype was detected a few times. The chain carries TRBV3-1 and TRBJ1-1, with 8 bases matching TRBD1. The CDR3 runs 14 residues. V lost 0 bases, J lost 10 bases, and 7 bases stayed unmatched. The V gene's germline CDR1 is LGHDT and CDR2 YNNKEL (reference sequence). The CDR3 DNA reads TGTGCCAGCAGCCAAGATCGCAGGGGGCGCGGAGCTTTCTTT. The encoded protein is CASSQDRRGRGAFF.

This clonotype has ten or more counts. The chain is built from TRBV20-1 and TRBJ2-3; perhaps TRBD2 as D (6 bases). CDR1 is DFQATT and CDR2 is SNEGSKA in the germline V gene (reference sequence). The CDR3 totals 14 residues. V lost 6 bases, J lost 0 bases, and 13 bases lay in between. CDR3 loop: CSANSGTSTDTQYF. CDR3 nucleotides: TGCAGTGCCAACTCCGGGACTAGCACAGATACGCAGTATTTT.

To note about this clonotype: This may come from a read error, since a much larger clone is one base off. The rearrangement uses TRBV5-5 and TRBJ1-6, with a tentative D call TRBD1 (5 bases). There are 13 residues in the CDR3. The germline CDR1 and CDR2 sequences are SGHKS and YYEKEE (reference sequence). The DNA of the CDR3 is TGTGCCGGCAGCTTCTCAGGGAATTCACCCCTCCACTTT. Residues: CAGSFSGNSPLHF. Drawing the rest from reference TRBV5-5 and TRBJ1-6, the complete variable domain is DAGVTQSPTHLIKTRGQQVTLRCSPISGHKSVSWYQQVLGQGPQFIFQYYEKEERGRGNFPDRFSARQFPNYSSELNVNALLLGDSALYLCAGSFSGNSPLHFGNGTRLTVT.

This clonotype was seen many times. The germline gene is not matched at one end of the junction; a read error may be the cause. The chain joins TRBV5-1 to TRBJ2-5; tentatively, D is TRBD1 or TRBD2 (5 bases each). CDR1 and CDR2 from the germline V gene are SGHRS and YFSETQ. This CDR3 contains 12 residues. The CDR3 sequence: CASSFGGETQYF. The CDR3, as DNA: TGTGCCAGCAGCTTTGGGGGAGAGACCCAGTACTTC.

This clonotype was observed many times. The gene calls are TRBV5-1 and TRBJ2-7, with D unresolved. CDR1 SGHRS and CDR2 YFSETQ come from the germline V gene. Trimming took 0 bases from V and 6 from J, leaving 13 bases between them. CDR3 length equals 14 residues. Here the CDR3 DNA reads TGCGCCAGCAGCTTGGAGGGATGGGCATCCGAGCAGTACTTC. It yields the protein CASSLEGWASEQYF.

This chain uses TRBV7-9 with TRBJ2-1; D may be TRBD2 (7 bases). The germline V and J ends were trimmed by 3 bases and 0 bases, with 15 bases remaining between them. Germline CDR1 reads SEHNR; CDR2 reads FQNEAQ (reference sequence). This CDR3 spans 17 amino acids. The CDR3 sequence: CASSFRGLAVSYNEQFF. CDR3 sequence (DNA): TGTGCCAGCAGCTTCCGGGGGCTAGCGGTCTCCTACAATGAGCAGTTCTTC. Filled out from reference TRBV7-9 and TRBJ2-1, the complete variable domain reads DTGVSQNPRHKITKRGQNVTFRCDPISEHNRLYWYRQTLGQGPEFLTYFQNEAQLEKSRLLSDRFSAERPKGSFSTLEIQRTEQGDSAMYLCASSFRGLAVSYNEQFFGPGTRLTVL.

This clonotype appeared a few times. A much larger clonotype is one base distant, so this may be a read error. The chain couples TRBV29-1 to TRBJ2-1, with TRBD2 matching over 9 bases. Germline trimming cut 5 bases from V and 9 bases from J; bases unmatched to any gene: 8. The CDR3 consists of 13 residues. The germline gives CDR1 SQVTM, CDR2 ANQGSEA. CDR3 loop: CSVMAGGLGEQFF. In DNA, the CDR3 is TGCAGCGTTATGGCGGGGGGGCTCGGTGAGCAGTTCTTC.

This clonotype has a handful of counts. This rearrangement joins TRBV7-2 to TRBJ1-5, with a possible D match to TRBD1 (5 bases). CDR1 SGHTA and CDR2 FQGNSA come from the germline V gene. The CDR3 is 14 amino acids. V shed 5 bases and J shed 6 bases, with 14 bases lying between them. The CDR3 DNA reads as TGTGCCAGCAGCATGGACAACTTAGGTCAGCCCCAGCATTTT. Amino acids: CASSMDNLGQPQHF. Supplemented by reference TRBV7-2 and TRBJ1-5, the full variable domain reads GAGVSQSPSNKVTEKGKDVELRCDPISGHTALYWYRQSLGQGLEFLIYFQGNSAPDKSGLPSDRFSAERTGGSVSTLTIQRTQQEDSAVYLCASSMDNLGQPQHFGDGTRLSIL.